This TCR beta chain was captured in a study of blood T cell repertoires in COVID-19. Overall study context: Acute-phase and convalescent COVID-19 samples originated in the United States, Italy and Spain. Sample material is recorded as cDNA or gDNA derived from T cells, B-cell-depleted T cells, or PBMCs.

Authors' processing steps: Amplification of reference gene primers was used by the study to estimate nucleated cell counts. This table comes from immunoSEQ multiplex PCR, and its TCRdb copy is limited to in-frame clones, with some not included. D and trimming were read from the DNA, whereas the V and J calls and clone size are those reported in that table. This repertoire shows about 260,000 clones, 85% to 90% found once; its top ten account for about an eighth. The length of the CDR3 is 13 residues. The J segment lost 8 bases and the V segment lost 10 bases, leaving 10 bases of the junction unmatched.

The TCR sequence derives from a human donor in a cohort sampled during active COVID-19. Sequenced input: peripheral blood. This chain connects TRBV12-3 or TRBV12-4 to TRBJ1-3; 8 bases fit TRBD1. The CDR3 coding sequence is TGTGCCAACCATCCAGGGACAGGAGACACCATATATTTT. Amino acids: CANHPGTGDTIYF.